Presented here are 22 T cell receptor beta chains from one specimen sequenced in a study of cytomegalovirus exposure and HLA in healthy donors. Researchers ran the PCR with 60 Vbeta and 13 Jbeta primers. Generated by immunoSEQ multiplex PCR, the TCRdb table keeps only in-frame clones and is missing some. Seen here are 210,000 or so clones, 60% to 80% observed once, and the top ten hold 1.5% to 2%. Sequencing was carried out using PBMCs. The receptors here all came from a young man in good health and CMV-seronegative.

The CDR3 coding sequence is TGTGCCAGCAGCTTAGAGCACAGGGGGGTACCGGCAGATACGCAGTATTTT. Translated, it gives CASSLEHRGVPADTQYF. The chain recombines TRBV7-8 with TRBJ2-3; 8 nucleotides align to TRBD1. The germline CDR1 and CDR2 sequences are SGHVS and FQNEAQ. The junction had 10 bases not matched to a gene; V was cut back by 1 base and J by 4 bases. The CDR3 consists of 17 residues.

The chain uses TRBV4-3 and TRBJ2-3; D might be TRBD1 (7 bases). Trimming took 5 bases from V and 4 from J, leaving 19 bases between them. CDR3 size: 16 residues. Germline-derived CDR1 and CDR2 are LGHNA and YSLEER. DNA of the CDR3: TGCGCCAGCAGCATCTGGAGAGGAGGGGGCGCAGATACGCAGTATTTT. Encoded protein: CASSIWRGGGADTQYF.

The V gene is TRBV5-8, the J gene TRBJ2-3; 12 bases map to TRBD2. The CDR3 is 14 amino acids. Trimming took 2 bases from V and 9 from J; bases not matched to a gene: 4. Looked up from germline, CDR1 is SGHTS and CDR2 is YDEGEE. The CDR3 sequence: CASSLGLAGMTQYF. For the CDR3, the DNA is TGTGCCAGCAGCTTAGGACTAGCGGGAATGACGCAGTATTTT.

CDR3 loop: CASSSTSTRDTQYF. The CDR3 region has the DNA TGTGCCAGCAGCTCGACTAGTACGAGGGATACGCAGTATTTT. The rearrangement joins TRBV11-2 to TRBJ2-3; D is possibly TRBD2 (6 bases). Per germline, CDR1 SGHAT and CDR2 FQNNGV. CDR3 length: 14 residues. V was pared by 4 bases and J by 6 bases, with 14 bases between.

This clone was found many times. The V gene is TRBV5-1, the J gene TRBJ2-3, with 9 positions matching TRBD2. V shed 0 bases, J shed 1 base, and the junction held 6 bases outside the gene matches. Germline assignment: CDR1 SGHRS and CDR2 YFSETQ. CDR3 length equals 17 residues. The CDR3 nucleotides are TGCGCCAGCAGCTTGGACCTTAGCGGGAGTGGCACAGATACGCAGTATTTT. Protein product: CASSLDLSGSGTDTQYF.

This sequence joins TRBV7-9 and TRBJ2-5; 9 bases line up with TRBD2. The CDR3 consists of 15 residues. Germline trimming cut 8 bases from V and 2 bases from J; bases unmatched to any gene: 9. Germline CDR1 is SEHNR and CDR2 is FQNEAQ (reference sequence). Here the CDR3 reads CASDLRAGGQETQYF. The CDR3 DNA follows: TGTGCCAGCGACCTCAGGGCGGGGGGGCAAGAGACCCAGTACTTC.

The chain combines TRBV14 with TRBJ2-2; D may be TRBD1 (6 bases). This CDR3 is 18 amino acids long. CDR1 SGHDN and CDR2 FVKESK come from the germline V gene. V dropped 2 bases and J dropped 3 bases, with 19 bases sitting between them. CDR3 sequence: CASSQSIQGWWHTGELFF. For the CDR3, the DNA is TGTGCCAGCAGCCAAAGTATACAGGGCTGGTGGCACACCGGGGAGCTGTTTTTT. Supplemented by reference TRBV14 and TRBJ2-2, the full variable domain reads EAGVTQFPSHSVIEKGQTVTLRCDPISGHDNLYWYRRVMGKEIKFLLHFVKESKQDESGMPNNRFLAERTGGTYSTLKVQPAELEDSGVYFCASSQSIQGWWHTGELFFGEGSRLTVL.

CDR3 residues: CASSLGLDRSEQFF. The CDR3, as DNA: TGCGCCAGCAGCCTCGGACTAGATCGCAGTGAGCAGTTCTTC. The chain has TRBV5-1 and TRBJ2-1, with 7 positions matching TRBD2. The CDR3 runs 14 residues. The germline gives CDR1 SGHRS, CDR2 YFSETQ. With 4 bases clipped from V and 9 bases from J, the junction kept 10 bases outside the gene matches.

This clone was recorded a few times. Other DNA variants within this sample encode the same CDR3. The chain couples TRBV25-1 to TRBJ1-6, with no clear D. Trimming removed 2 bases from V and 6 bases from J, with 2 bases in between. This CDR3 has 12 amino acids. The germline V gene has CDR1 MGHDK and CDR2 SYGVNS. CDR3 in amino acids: CASSELNSPLHF. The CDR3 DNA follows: TGTGCCAGCAGTGAACTTAATTCACCCCTCCACTTT.

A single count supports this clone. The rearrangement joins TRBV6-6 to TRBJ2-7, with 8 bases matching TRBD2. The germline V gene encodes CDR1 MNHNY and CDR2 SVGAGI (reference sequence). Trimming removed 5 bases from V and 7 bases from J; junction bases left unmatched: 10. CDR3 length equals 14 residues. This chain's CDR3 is CASSRGGSLSEQYF. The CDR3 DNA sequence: TGTGCCAGCAGTCGGGGGGGCTCCCTCTCGGAGCAGTACTTC.

As DNA, the CDR3 is TGTGCCAGCAGCTTAGCACCTAGCGGGGGCTACGAGCAGTACTTC. Translating it yields CASSLAPSGGYEQYF. The chain recombines TRBV11-2 with TRBJ2-7; 10 positions match TRBD2. This CDR3 contains 15 residues. From germline, CDR1 is SGHAT and CDR2 FQNNGV. V lost 1 base to trimming and J lost 3 bases; unmatched junction nucleotides: 3.

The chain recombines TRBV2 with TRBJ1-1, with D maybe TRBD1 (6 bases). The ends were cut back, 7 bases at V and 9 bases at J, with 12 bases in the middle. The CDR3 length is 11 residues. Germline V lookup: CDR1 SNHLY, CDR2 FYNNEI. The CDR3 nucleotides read TGTGCCAGCAACCTGGACAGTCAAGCTTTCTTT. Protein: CASNLDSQAFF.

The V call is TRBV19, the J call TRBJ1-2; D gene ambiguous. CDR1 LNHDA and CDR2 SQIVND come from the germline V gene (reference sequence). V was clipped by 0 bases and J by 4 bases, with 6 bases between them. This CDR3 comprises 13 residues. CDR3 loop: CASSIEALYGYTF. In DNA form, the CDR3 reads TGTGCCAGTAGTATAGAAGCACTCTATGGCTACACCTTC.

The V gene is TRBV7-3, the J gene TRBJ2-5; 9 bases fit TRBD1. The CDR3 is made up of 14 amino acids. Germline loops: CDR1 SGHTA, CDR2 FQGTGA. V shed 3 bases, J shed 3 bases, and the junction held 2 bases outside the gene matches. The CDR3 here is CASSFRTGEETQYF. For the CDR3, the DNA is TGTGCCAGCAGCTTCCGGACAGGGGAAGAGACCCAGTACTTC.

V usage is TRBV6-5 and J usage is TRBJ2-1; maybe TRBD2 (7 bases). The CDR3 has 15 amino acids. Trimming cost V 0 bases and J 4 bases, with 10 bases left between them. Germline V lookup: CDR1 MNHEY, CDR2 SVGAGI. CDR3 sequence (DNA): TGTGCCAGCAGTTACTCGGGGGGGCTATACAATGAGCAGTTCTTC. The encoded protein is CASSYSGGLYNEQFF.

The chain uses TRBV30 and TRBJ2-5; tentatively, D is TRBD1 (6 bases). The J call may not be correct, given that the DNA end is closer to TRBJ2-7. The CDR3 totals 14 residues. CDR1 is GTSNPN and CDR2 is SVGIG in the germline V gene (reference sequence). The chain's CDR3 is CAWDKRQEHYEQYF. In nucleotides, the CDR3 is TGTGCCTGGGACAAAAGACAGGAACACTACGAGCAGTACTTC.

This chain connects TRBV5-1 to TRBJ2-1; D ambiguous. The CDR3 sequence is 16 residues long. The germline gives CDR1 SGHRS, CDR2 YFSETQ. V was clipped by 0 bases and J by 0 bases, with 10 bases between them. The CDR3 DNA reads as TGCGCCAGCAGCTTGGCCCTTGATAGCTCCTACAATGAGCAGTTCTTC. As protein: CASSLALDSSYNEQFF.

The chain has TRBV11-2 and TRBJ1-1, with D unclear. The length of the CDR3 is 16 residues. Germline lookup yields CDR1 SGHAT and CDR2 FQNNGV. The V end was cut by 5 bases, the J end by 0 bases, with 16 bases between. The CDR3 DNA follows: TGTGCCAGCAGCGGAATACAGTCCCCGGTGAACACTGAAGCTTTCTTT. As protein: CASSGIQSPVNTEAFF.

Here the CDR3 DNA reads TGTGCCAGCAGCTTAGATAGCGGGGTTTACAATGAGCAGTTCTTC. Translated: CASSLDSGVYNEQFF. The chain has TRBV7-8 and TRBJ2-1; the match to TRBD2 covers 8 bases. There are 15 residues in the CDR3. The germline gives CDR1 SGHVS, CDR2 FQNEAQ. V lost 1 base to trimming and J lost 4 bases; unmatched junction nucleotides: 3. The full variable domain, its missing parts supplied by reference TRBV7-8 and TRBJ2-1, is GAGVSQSPRYKVAKRGQDVALRCDPISGHVSLFWYQQALGQGPEFLTYFQNEAQLDKSGLPSDRFFAERPEGSVSTLKIQRTQQEDSAVYLCASSLDSGVYNEQFFGPGTRLTVL.

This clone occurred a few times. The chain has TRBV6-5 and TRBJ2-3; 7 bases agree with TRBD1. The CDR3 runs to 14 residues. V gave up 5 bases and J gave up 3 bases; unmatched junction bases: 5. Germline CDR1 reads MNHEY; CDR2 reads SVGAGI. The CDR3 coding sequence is TGTGCCAGCAGTAGAGGGGGCGTGACAGATACGCAGTATTTT. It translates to CASSRGGVTDTQYF.

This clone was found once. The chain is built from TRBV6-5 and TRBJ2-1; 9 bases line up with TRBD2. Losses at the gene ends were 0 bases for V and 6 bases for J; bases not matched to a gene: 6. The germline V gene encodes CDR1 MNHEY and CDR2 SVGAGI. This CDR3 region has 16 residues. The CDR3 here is CASSYSGSGRRNEQFF. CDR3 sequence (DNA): TGTGCCAGCAGTTACTCCGGTAGCGGGAGACGCAATGAGCAGTTCTTC.

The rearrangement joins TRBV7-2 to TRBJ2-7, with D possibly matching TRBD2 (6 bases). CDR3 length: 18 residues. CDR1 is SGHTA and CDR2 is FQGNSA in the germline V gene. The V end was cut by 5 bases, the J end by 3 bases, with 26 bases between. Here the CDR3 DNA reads TGTGCCAGCAGCCGAGGCGGCTCTCGTCGGGGGAAATACTACGAGCAGTACTTC. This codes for CASSRGGSRRGKYYEQYF.